What follows describes a single T cell receptor beta chain. Here immunoSEQ multiplex PCR was the method, and the copy in TCRdb shows in-frame clones only, minus some. The table lists 200,000 to 250,000 clones, roughly 94% of them singletons, with approximately 1.5% in the top ten. Germline V lookup: CDR1 SGHRS, CDR2 YFSETQ. The CDR3 spans 16 residues. Germline trimming cut 4 bases from V and 0 bases from J; bases unmatched to any gene: 7. This sample is part of a study of control samples from healthy donors and cancer patients. This receptor was taken from a man in his forties or fifties in good health. The sequenced sample was blood. This chain connects TRBV5-1 to TRBJ1-2; TRBD1 matches at 9 bases. As DNA, the CDR3 is TGCGCCAGCAGCAACGGGGACAGGGACACTAACTATGGCTACACCTTC. It is translated as CASSNGDRDTNYGYTF.